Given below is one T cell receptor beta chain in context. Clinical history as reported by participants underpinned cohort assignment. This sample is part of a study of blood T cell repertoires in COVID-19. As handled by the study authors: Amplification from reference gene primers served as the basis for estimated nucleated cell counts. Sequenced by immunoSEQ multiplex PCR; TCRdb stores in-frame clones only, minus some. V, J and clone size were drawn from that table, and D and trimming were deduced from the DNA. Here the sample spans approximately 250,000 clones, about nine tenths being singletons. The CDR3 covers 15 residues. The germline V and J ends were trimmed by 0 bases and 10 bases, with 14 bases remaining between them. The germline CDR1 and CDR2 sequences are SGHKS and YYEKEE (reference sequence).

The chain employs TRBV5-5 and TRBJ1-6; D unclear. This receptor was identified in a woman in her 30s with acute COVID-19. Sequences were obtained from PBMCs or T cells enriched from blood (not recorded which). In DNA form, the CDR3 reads TGTGCCAGCAGCTTGGTTGAGGGTCAGTCGTCACCCCTCCACTTT. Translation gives CASSLVEGQSSPLHF.